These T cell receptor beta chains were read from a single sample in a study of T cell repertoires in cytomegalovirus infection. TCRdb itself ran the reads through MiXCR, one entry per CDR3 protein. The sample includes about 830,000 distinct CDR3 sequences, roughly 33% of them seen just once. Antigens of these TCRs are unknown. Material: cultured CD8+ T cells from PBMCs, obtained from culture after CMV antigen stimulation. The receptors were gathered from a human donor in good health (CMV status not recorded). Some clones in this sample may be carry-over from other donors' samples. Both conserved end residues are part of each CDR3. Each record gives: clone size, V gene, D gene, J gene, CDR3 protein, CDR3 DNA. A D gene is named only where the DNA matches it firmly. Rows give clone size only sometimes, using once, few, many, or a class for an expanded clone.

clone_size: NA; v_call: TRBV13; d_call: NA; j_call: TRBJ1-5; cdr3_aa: CASSSRQVNQPQHF; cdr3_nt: TGTGCCAGCAGCTCCCGACAGGTCAATCAGCCCCAGCATTTT
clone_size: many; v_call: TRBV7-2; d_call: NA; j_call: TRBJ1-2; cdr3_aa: CASSLSRGRGINYGYTF; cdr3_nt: TGTGCCAGCAGCTTAAGTCGAGGGAGGGGTATCAACTATGGCTACACCTTC
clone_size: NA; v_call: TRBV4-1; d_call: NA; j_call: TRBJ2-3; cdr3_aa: CASSQEGVGGATDTQYF; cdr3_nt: TGCGCCAGCAGCCAAGAGGGTGTGGGGGGGGCCACAGATACGCAGTATTTT
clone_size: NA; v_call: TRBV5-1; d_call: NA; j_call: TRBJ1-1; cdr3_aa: CANSLGYRGPCPNTEAFF; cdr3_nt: TGCGCCAACAGCTTGGGTTATCGGGGCCCGTGCCCTAACACTGAAGCTTTCTTT
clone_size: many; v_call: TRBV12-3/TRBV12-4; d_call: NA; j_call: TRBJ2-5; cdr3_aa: CASSPLGTGEETQYF; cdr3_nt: TGTGCCAGCAGCCCCTTAGGGACTGGGGAAGAGACCCAGTACTTC
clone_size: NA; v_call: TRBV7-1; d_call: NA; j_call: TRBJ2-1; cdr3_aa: CASSSGPAHNEQFF; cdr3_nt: TGTGCCAGCAGCTCGGGACCAGCTCACAATGAGCAGTTCTTC
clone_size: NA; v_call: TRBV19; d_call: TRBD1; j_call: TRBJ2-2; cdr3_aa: CASRKGAGGELFF; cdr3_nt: TGTGCCAGTAGGAAGGGGGCTGGCGGGGAGCTGTTTTTT
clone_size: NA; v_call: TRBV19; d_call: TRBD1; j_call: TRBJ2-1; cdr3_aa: CASSLRGRDEQFF; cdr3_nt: TGTGCCAGTAGCCTGAGGGGGCGAGATGAGCAGTTCTTC
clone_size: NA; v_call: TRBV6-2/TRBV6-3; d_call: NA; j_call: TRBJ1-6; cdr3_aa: CASTKGTANSPLHF; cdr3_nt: TGTGCCAGCACCAAGGGGACGGCGAATTCACCCCTCCACTTT
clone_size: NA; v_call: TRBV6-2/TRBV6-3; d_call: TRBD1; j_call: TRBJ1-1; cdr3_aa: CASSHHWGQGASTEAFF; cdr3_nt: TGTGCCAGCAGTCACCATTGGGGACAGGGGGCATCAACTGAAGCTTTCTTT
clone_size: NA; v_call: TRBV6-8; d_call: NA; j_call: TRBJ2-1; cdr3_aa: CVSSYSEGNEQFF; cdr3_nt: TGTGTCAGCAGTTACTCGGAGGGGAATGAGCAGTTCTTC
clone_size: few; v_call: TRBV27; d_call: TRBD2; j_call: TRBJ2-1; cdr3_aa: CASSLFSGGSSYNEQFF; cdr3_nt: TGTGCCAGCAGTTTATTTAGCGGGGGCTCTTCCTACAATGAGCAGTTCTTC
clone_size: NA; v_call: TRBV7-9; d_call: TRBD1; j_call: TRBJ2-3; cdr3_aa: CASITGDGTDTQYF; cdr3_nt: TGTGCCAGCATTACAGGGGATGGCACAGATACGCAGTATTTT
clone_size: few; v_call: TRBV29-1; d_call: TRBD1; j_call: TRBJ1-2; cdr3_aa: CSVPGQGGYGYTF; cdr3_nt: TGCAGCGTTCCGGGACAGGGTGGCTATGGCTACACCTTC
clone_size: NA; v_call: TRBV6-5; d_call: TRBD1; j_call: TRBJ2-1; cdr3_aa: CASSYSLQGPYNEQFF; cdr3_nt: TGTGCCAGCAGTTACTCGCTACAGGGGCCCTACAATGAGCAGTTCTTC
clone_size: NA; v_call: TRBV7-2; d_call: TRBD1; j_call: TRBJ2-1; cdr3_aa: CASSFAGTAYNEQFF; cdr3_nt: TGTGCCAGCAGCTTTGCCGGGACAGCCTACAATGAGCAGTTCTTC
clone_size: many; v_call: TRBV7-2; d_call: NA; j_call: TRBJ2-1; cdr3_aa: CASSLDPYNEQFF; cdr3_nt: TGTGCCAGCAGCCTAGACCCATACAATGAGCAGTTCTTC
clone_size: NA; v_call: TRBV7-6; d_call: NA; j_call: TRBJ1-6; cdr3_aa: CASSVSDRPLHF; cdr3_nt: TGTGCCAGCAGCGTAAGCGACCGGCCCCTCCACTTT
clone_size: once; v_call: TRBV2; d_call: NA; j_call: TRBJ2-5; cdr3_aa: CASSEIARGTQYF; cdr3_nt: TGTGCCAGCAGTGAGATAGCAAGAGGGACCCAGTACTTC
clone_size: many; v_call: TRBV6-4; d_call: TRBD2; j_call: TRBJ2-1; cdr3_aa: CASSDSTSGGANEQFF; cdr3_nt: TGTGCCAGCAGTGACTCGACTAGCGGGGGGGCCAATGAGCAGTTCTTC
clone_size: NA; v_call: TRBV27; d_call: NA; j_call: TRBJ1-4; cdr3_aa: CASTRKGSEKLFF; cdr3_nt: TGTGCCAGCACCCGGAAGGGAAGCGAAAAACTGTTTTTT
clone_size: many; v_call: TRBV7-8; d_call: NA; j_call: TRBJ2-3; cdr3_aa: CASSFLKGNTDTQYF; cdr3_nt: TGTGCCAGCAGCTTCCTCAAGGGAAACACAGATACGCAGTATTTT
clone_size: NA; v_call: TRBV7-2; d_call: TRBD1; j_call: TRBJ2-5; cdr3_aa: CASSLADRGSQETQYF; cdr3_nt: TGTGCCAGCAGCTTAGCGGACAGGGGTTCCCAAGAGACCCAGTACTTC
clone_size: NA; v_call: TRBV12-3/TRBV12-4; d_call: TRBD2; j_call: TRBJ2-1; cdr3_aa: CASTERGAYNEQFF; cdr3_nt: TGTGCCAGCACCGAGCGGGGGGCCTACAATGAGCAGTTCTTC
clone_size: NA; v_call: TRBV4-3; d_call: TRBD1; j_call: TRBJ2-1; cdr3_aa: CASSEGTGFSYNEQFF; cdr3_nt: TGCGCCAGCAGCGAGGGGACAGGCTTTTCCTACAATGAGCAGTTCTTC
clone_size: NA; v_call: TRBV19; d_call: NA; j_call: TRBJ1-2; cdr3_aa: CASSLDRWGGYTF; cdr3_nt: TGTGCCAGTAGTCTCGACAGGTGGGGTGGCTACACCTTC
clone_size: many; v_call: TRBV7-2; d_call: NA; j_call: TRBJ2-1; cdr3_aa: CASSLFGDSYNEQFF; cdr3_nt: TGTGCCAGCAGCTTATTTGGAGACTCCTACAATGAGCAGTTCTTC
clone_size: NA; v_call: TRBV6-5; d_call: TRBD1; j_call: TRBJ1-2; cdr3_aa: CASSYGTGSHYGYTF; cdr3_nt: TGTGCCAGCAGTTACGGGACAGGGTCCCACTATGGCTACACCTTC
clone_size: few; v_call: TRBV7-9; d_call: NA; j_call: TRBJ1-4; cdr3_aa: CASRPPEKEKLFF; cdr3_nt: TGTGCCAGCAGACCCCCCGAGAAGGAAAAACTGTTTTTT
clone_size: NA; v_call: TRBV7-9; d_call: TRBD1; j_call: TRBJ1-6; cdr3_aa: CASSLTEGQADSPLHF; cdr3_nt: TGTGCCAGCAGCTTAACCGAGGGACAGGCGGACTCACCCCTCCACTTT
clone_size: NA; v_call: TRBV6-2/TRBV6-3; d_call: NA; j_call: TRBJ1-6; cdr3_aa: CASRPERRNSPLHF; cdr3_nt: TGTGCCAGCAGGCCGGAAAGGCGTAATTCACCCCTCCACTTT
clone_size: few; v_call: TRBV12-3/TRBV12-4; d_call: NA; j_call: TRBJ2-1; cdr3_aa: CASSPRLDHYNEQFF; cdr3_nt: TGTGCCAGCAGTCCCCGACTAGATCACTACAATGAGCAGTTCTTC
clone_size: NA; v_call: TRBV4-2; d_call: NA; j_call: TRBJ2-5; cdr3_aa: CASSQEGGYQETQYF; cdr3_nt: TGTGCCAGCAGCCAAGAGGGCGGGTACCAAGAGACCCAGTACTTC
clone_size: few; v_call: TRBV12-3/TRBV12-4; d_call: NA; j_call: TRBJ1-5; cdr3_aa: CASSRQEFYSNQPQHF; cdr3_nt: TGTGCCAGCAGTCGCCAGGAGTTCTATAGCAATCAGCCCCAGCATTTT
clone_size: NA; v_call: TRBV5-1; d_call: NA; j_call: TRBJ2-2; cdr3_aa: CASSLDAVRTGELFF; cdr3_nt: TGCGCCAGCAGCTTGGATGCGGTGAGAACCGGGGAGCTGTTTTTT
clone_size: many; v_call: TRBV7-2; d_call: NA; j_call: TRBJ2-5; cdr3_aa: CASSGNGGWGETQYF; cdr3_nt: TGTGCCAGCAGCGGTAATGGAGGGTGGGGAGAGACCCAGTACTTC
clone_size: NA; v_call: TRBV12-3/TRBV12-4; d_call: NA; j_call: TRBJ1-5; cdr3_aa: CASSRWVVDSNQPQHF; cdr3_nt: TGTGCCAGCAGTCGGTGGGTTGTGGATAGCAATCAGCCCCAGCATTTT
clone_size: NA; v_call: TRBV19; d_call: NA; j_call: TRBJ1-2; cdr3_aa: CASEDRTALSTISRYTF; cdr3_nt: TGTGCCAGTGAAGACCGGACAGCACTATCAACTATTAGTCGCTACACCTTC
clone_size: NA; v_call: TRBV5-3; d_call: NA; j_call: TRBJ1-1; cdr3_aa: CASSPMGTLNTEAFF; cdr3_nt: TGTGCCAGCAGCCCGATGGGAACTTTAAACACTGAAGCTTTCTTT
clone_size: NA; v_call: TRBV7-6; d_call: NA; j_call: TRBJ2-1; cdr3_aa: CASSYPRTYNEQFF; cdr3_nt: TGTGCCAGCAGCTACCCCAGGACTTACAATGAGCAGTTCTTC
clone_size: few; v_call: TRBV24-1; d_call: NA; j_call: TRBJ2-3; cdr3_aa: CATSDPGTDDTQYF; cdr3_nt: TGTGCCACCAGTGATCCCGGGACTGACGATACGCAGTATTTT
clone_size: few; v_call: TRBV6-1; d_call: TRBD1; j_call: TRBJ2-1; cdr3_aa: CASSPDRATPNEQFF; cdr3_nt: TGTGCCAGCAGTCCCGACAGGGCCACACCCAATGAGCAGTTCTTC
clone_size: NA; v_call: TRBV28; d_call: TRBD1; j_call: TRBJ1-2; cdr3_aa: CASSLWAGTGGSYTF; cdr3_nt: TGTGCCAGCAGTTTATGGGCCGGGACAGGGGGGAGCTACACCTTC
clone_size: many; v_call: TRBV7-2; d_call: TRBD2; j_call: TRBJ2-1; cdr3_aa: CASSLARASGSNEQFF; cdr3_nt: TGTGCCAGCAGCTTAGCAAGGGCTAGCGGCAGTAATGAGCAGTTCTTC
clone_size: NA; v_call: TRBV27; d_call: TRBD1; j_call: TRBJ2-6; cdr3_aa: CASTHYSTGLIPGANVLTF; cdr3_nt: TGTGCCAGCACCCACTACTCGACAGGGCTCATACCTGGGGCCAACGTCCTGACTTTC
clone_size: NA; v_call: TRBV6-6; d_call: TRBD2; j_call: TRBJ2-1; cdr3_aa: CASSPPAGGRPDEQFF; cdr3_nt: TGTGCCAGCAGTCCTCCTGCGGGGGGCAGACCCGATGAGCAGTTCTTC
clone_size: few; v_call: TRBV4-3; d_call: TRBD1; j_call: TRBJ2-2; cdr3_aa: CASSQGIGGQRNTGELFF; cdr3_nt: TGCGCCAGCAGCCAAGGAATAGGGGGACAGAGGAACACCGGGGAGCTGTTTTTT
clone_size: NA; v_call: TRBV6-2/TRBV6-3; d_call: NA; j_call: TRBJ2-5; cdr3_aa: CASSYLDPREETQYF; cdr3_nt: TGTGCCAGCAGTTACTTGGACCCGAGGGAAGAGACCCAGTACTTC
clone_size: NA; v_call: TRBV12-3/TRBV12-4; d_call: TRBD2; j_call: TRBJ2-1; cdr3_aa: CASSQGLAYNEQFF; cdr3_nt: TGTGCCAGCAGCCAGGGACTAGCGTACAATGAGCAGTTCTTC
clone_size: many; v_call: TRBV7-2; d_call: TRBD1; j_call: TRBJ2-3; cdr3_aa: CASSDRGWADTQYF; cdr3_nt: TGTGCCAGCAGTGACAGGGGATGGGCAGATACGCAGTATTTT
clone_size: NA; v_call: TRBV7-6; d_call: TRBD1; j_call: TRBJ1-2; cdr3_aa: CASSLGDRSYNYGYTF; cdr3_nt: TGTGCCAGCAGCTTGGGGGACAGAAGCTACAACTATGGCTACACCTTC
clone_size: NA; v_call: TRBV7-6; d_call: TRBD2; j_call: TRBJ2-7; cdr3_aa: CASSLGSGGGSEQYF; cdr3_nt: TGTGCCAGCAGCTTAGGGTCAGGCGGGGGGAGCGAGCAGTACTTC